Detailed here is one T cell receptor beta chain. Its target antigen remains unknown. No much larger clonotype is one base removed from it; base qualities were not supplied. In total, 600 or so healthy bone marrow donors made up the cohort. At the time of sampling, every cohort member was nominally healthy, though immune exposures that went unrecorded were likely present. The donor was CMV seropositive and belonged to the group of over 250 seropositive cohort members. Every donor gave a peripheral blood sample, and the peripheral blood mononuclear cells from that sample were used for TCR beta sequencing. Genomic DNA extraction from the blood cell samples was performed with the Qiagen DNeasy Blood Extraction Kit. V has 3 bases trimmed and J has 0 bases trimmed; junction bases matching no gene number 5. The CDR3 numbers 15 residues from cysteine through phenylalanine. Only the CDR3 part of the read is kept: 45 bases, read in frame from the first base. The germline V gene specifies KGHSH as CDR1 and LQKENI as CDR2.

Library preparation employed the immunoSEQ multiplex PCR assay. For the multiplex PCR, a mixture combining 60 forward primers for TCR Vbeta segments and 13 reverse primers for TCR Jbeta segments was used. The CDR3 region of rearranged TCR beta genes was amplified from genomic DNA with a multiplex PCR assay. The amplified TCR beta libraries were sequenced on the Illumina HiSeq System as 87-base-pair reads. Per the authors' processing: A later analysis tallied roughly 80 million unique TCR beta chains across the 666 repertoires, and about 12 million of those chains were shared by two or more donors. Raw reads were error-corrected and collapsed into unique sequences by a nearest-neighbor algorithm in which closely related sequences were merged to remove PCR and sequencing errors. Alignment of CDR3 sequences to IMGT reference sequences was used to assign V, D and J gene segments. Each retained sequence needed at least a six-nucleotide match to both a V gene segment and a J gene segment. Rearrangements were called productive when the CDR3 lacked stop codons and stayed in frame with V and J; all others were non-productive. CDR3 was defined by IMGT convention, running from the second conserved V-encoded cysteine to the conserved J-encoded phenylalanine. The earlier analysis of fewer than 750 of the donors excluded sequences that lacked an unambiguous match to a single V gene segment. In an earlier analysis of a few hundred of the donors, V segments were called functional above 56.7% productive rearrangements and were called segregating when the between-donor standard deviation exceeded 5%. A statistical classification framework was built for diagnosing cytomegalovirus status from the catalog of TCR beta chain sequences. A later analysis assigned V and J genes by comparing TCR nucleotide sequences with IMGT/GENE-DB human TR gene sequences. In a later analysis, CDR3 sequences and most-parsimonious VDJ recombination scenarios were assigned using the TCRdist pipeline. In a later analysis, each TCR beta chain was defined by its CDR3 amino acid sequence together with its V-gene family, and reads without a unique V-gene family were excluded. To address suspected cross-contamination and a sequencing artifact, a later analysis removed roughly 580 highly shared, low-generation-probability nucleotide sequences. In a later analysis, a clonal expansion index was calculated for each public chain from normalized within-repertoire ranks of inferred template counts. Generation probabilities in a later analysis came from a VDJ recombination model fitted to out-of-frame rearrangements, and those results were checked against IGoR. In a later analysis, hypergeometric tests were used to score TCR-TCR, TCR-HLA and TCR-CMV co-occurrence, with a repertoire-size bias correction applied to TCR pairs. In a later analysis, false discovery rates were estimated by permuting HLA or CMV assignments 20 times. In a later analysis, co-occurring TCRs were grouped using DBSCAN, with TCRdist sequence similarity added in when clustering inside HLA-allele-positive subsets. For co-occurrence clustering, repertoires with fewer than 30,000 or more than 120,000 public chains were excluded, along with four or five repertoires with anomalous nucleotide sharing. TCRdb took this table from immuneACCESS and kept in-frame rearrangements with V and J called. Such tables lack part of the clones; where checked against another copy, unresolved V genes explain under half of the gap, and the rest is unexplained. The DNA gave D and trimming, while V, J and clone size come from that table. Here the sample has some 150,000 clones; over 70% occur a single time. Roughly 6.7% of the sample is taken by the ten largest.

This sample was included in a study of cytomegalovirus exposure and HLA in healthy donors (dated by TCRdb to the late 2010s). A note on the overall study: In an earlier analysis of approximately 640 of the donors, 276 Gb of sequence data and 120 million or so unique TCR beta sequences from about 179 million T cells were reported. In a later analysis, previously published TCR beta repertoires from some 640 donors were re-analyzed and high-resolution HLA genotyping was added so that TCR occurrence patterns could be studied. The study profiled the T cell repertoires of hundreds of subjects by immunosequencing and related them to cytomegalovirus serostatus. Donor age, sex, ethnicity and CMV serostatus were compiled alongside the repertoire data. HLA typing included class I and class II loci at four-digit resolution. Across 398 genotyped donors of the cohort, an average of approximately 200,000 unique TCR beta nucleotide sequences per donor were sequenced, and approximately 19% of those sequences were non-productive. The number of typed donors differed by locus: about 629-630 for A, B, C, DRB1 and DQB1; 500 to 550 for DQA1; approximately 600 for DPA1; and some 470 for DPB1. Rather than using new phenotypic data, the later analysis identified candidate immune exposures from TCR beta sequences and from how often those sequences occurred across donors. The aim of the study was to test whether cataloging public T cell receptors could identify signatures of past pathogen exposure. A handful of DR-DQ haplotypes were handled as single units for association and clustering because linkage in the cohort was strong. To predict cytomegalovirus infection status, the study brought together high-throughput TCR immunosequencing, statistical association of individual TCRs with disease status, and machine learning. The genetic ancestry cluster associated with self-reported Caucasian donors included approximately 85% of the 398 genotyped donors. Along with the approximately 620-subject first cohort, a separate validation cohort of over a hundred different subjects was used. A later genetic analysis used genome-wide SNP genotypes for about three fifths of the 666 donors, treating that subset as a discovery cohort. Every discovery cohort repertoire had been produced on one sequencing platform. Approximately 310 gigabases of sequencing data and roughly 80 million unique TCR sequences made up an early release that covered several hundred HLA-typed donors. In an earlier analysis of over 550 of the donors, high-throughput TCR beta sequencing was used to judge whether each TCR beta V gene segment behaved as functional or pseudogenic. What the work shows at the level of the full study, not this receptor alone: In the study, 150 to 200 TCR beta chains were listed as associated with cytomegalovirus. A further reported finding was that TCR beta sequences accurately predicted the HLA-A and HLA-B alleles for most subjects in the first cohort. V-gene and J-gene trimming of TCR beta chains was associated with a missense DCLRE1C variant in a later genetic analysis, and the association was replicated in an independent cohort. HLA typing was unavailable for some donors at each locus, so association tests used only the typed subset. In a later genetic analysis, fewer N-insertions in productive TCRs were reported among donors in an Asian-associated ancestry cluster than the approximately 670-donor mean. The authors suggested that the approach could potentially be generalized to other disease states and immunological phenotypes. A few of the identified cytomegalovirus-associated TCR beta chains were confirmed in vitro to be specific for cytomegalovirus antigens. When HLA alleles, especially DR and DQ, strongly co-occurred, attributing TCR associations to individual alleles was difficult. A later analysis found that TCR association rates varied across HLA loci, with DRB1 alleles showing the most associated TCRs and HLA-C alleles the fewest. This cohort had only TCR beta chains sequenced, and the lack of alpha or paired-chain data limited which features could be detected. In a later analysis, most CMV-associated TCR beta chains were found to appear HLA-restricted, with HLA associations seemingly driven largely by CMV exposure. Most TCR sequences were observed very rarely across donors, whereas some public TCRs were present in many individuals. A later analysis found that HLA-associated TCR beta chains were more clonally expanded and had lower generation probabilities than equally common non-associated chains. Fewer than 20 rarely observed V segments, including chromosome 9 orphons, were excluded from the earlier analysis of several hundred of the donors because counts were too low. Immune exposure information for the cohort was limited to CMV serostatus. According to a later analysis, parvovirus B19, influenza, CMV and Epstein-Barr virus appeared linked to several top co-occurrence clusters. Presence/absence analyses assumed roughly uniform sequencing depth across donors, an assumption that may not hold. Specific HLA alleles were associated with 15,000 to 20,000 TCR beta sequences at a false discovery rate of 0.05 in a later analysis. The classifier was reported to diagnose cytomegalovirus status with high specificity and sensitivity in both the original and validation cohorts. In an earlier analysis of 587 of the donors, most TCR beta V segments were observed in productive rearrangements about 90% or about 30% of the time, broadly matching IMGT annotations. Correlated functional status among segregating V segments might reflect linkage disequilibrium, but an unknown experimental factor could not be ruled out. Some IMGT-functional V segments, including TRBV6-2 and TRBV6-3, could not be told apart with the 87-base-pair reads, so those segments were excluded. A group of highly shared sequence variants was considered likely to be a technical artifact of the sequencing pipeline.

The sample comprised PBMCs. The source is a woman aged 40 to 50 in good health and CMV-seropositive. The chain links TRBV18 with TRBJ2-7; 7 central bases correspond to TRBD1. The DNA is as follows: TGTGCCAGCTCACCTACAGGGGTCGTCTCCTACGAGCAGTACTTC. Its protein product is CASSPTGVVSYEQYF.